This TCR beta chain was identified in a study of control samples from healthy donors and cancer patients. Here immunoSEQ multiplex PCR was the method, and the copy in TCRdb shows in-frame clones only, minus some. Among 60,000 to 95,000 clones listed, 75% to 90% were seen once. Germline values: CDR1 LNHDA, CDR2 SQIVND (reference sequence). Trimming removed 6 bases at V and 5 bases at J, with 10 bases between. The CDR3 loop spans 13 amino acids. The chain links TRBV19 to TRBJ2-2; D may be TRBD2 (6 bases). Source material: blood. The source is a man in his fifties in good health. Written as DNA, the CDR3 is TGTGCCAGTAGCCGCCGGGGGACCGGGGAGCTGTTTTTT. Translating it yields CASSRRGTGELFF.